These 29 T cell receptor beta chains were sequenced from one sample in a study of blood T cells in healthy people across ages. The use of a sample-barcoded 5' primer and a J-beta primer mix characterized a second PCR of roughly 6 to 11 cycles. TCRdb reprocessed the 5' RACE reads with MiXCR, giving one entry per CDR3 protein. In the table there are 730,000 or so distinct CDR3 sequences, around two fifths of which are singletons. The sample consisted of blood. These receptors all stem from an elderly man in good health.

This sequence joins TRBV5-1 and TRBJ2-1, with D perhaps TRBD1 (7 bases). CDR1 SGHRS and CDR2 YFSETQ come from the germline V gene. The length of the CDR3 is 15 residues. V lost 2 bases and J 3 bases, leaving 12 bases between the germline ends. CDR3 nucleotides: TGCGCCAGCAGCTTCCAGGGGGGCCACTACAATGAGCAGTTCTTC. It encodes CASSFQGGHYNEQFF. Based on the CDR3 plus reference TRBV5-1 and TRBJ2-1, the full variable domain is KAGVTQTPRYLIKTRGQQVTLSCSPISGHRSVSWYQQTPGQGLQFLFEYFSETQRNKGNFPGRFSGRQFSNSRSEMNVSTLELGDSALYLCASSFQGGHYNEQFFGPGTRLTVL.

V and J are TRBV7-2 and TRBJ2-1; D remains ambiguous. CDR3 length: 14 amino acids. Germline lookup yields CDR1 SGHTA and CDR2 FQGNSA. Between the trimmed V and J ends, which lost 1 base and 4 bases, there was a span of 8 bases. CDR3 bases: TGTGCCAGCAGCTTAGTTCTCGGTTACAATGAGCAGTTCTTC. As protein: CASSLVLGYNEQFF.

This clonotype was counted only a few times. The V and J genes are TRBV7-9 and TRBJ2-5; 7 bases align to TRBD1. Looked up from germline, CDR1 is SEHNR and CDR2 is FQNEAQ (reference sequence). The CDR3 sequence is 18 residues long. J gave up 5 bases and V 0 bases, and 15 bases lay outside the gene matches. CDR3 DNA: TGTGCCAGCAGCTTAGCGTACGACAACAGGGGCCCCGGGGAGACCCAGTACTTC. Its translation is CASSLAYDNRGPGETQYF.

The rearrangement joins TRBV6-1 to TRBJ2-1; 8 bases are shared with TRBD2. The germline gives CDR1 MNHNS, CDR2 SASEGT. The CDR3 has 16 amino acids. V gave up 6 bases and J gave up 4 bases; unmatched junction bases: 11. DNA of the CDR3: TGTGCCAGCAGGGGTATAGCGGGGAGCGGATACAATGAGCAGTTCTTC. Its translation is CASRGIAGSGYNEQFF.

This clonotype occurred a few times. The V gene is TRBV6-2 or TRBV6-3, the J gene TRBJ2-7, with 7 bases identical to TRBD2. The CDR3 is 16 amino acids. V shed 6 bases and J 0 bases; nucleotides not matched to a gene: 11. Germline V gene lookup returns CDR1 MNHEY and CDR2 SVGEGT. DNA of the CDR3: TGTGCCAGCAGCCGTCCGTTGGGGGGGAGCTCCTACGAGCAGTACTTC. Translated: CASSRPLGGSSYEQYF.

This clonotype was found many times. The V gene is TRBV20-1, the J gene TRBJ2-3; D is possibly TRBD2 (6 bases). The CDR3 length is 13 residues. Germline CDR1 is DFQATT and CDR2 is SNEGSKA (reference sequence). V was trimmed by 6 bases and J by 0 bases, leaving 10 bases between them. For the CDR3, the DNA is TGCAGTGCCCCCGGGACTAGCACAGATACGCAGTATTTT. Its protein is CSAPGTSTDTQYF.

A few counts support this clonotype. The chain joins TRBV4-3 to TRBJ2-3; 8 bases are shared with TRBD1. Germline V CDR1 and CDR2: LGHNA, YSLEER. This CDR3 spans 16 amino acids. Trimming cost V 1 base and J 1 base; bases outside gene matches: 4. CDR3 in amino acids: CASSQGVQGGTDTQYF. CDR3 bases: TGCGCCAGCAGCCAAGGAGTACAGGGGGGCACAGATACGCAGTATTTT.

CDR3 residues: CASSSQGGRRSSYEQYF. The DNA for the CDR3 is TGTGCCAGCAGCTCCCAGGGGGGGAGAAGGAGTTCCTACGAGCAGTACTTC. J is TRBJ2-7 and V is TRBV7-9, with D perhaps being TRBD1 or TRBD2 (7 bases each). Trimming shortened V by 4 bases and J by 1 base, and 20 bases separated the two germline ends. The CDR3 contains 17 residues. Germline CDR1 and CDR2: SEHNR and FQNEAQ (reference sequence).

Ten or more counts support this clonotype. The CDR3 bases are TGTGCCAGCAGTTATAGGACAGGGATTAGTGACGAGCAGTACTTC. Protein: CASSYRTGISDEQYF. V is TRBV7-2 and J is TRBJ2-7, with 8 bases fitting TRBD1. There are 15 residues in the CDR3. Per the germline V gene, CDR1 is SGHTA and CDR2 is FQGNSA. V lost 6 bases, J lost 5 bases, and 12 bases stayed unmatched.

In its sample, this clonotype was seen a few times. The chain employs TRBV4-3 and TRBJ2-1, with a weak D call TRBD1 (7 bases). The CDR3 extends over 15 amino acids. With 0 bases removed from V and 10 bases from J, the gap between germline ends came to 16 bases. Germline V gene data show CDR1 as LGHNA and CDR2 as YSLEER. The CDR3 is CASSQDSQTGREQFF. The CDR3 DNA sequence: TGCGCCAGCAGCCAAGATTCACAGACAGGGAGGGAGCAGTTCTTC.

This clonotype was picked up one time. The chain uses TRBV6-2 or TRBV6-3 and TRBJ2-5; D gene uncertain. Per the germline V gene, CDR1 is MNHEY and CDR2 is SVGEGT. This CDR3 spans 16 amino acids. The V end lost 3 bases, the J end lost 1 base, and 15 bases lay between the germline ends. Here the CDR3 reads CASSYGIQRSQETQYF. The CDR3 DNA is TGTGCCAGCAGTTATGGCATACAGAGGAGCCAAGAGACCCAGTACTTC.

This clonotype was seen only a few times. The V and J genes are TRBV20-1 and TRBJ2-5; D perhaps matches TRBD1 (6 bases). With the DNA end fitting TRBJ2-7 better, the J assignment may be wrong. This CDR3 contains 15 residues. CDR1 and CDR2 (germline): DFQATT, SNEGSKA (reference sequence). CDR3 DNA: TGCAGTGCCGCCGGACAGCTTGGGGGCACATACGAGCAGTACTTC. Its translation is CSAAGQLGGTYEQYF.

This chain joins TRBV4-2 and TRBJ1-2; 9 positions match TRBD1. The V and J ends lost 7 bases and 2 bases, in that order; junction bases with no gene match: 8. The CDR3 is 15 residues long. Germline V gene sequence: CDR1 LGHNA, CDR2 YNFKEQ. This CDR3 reads CASNQLTGGNYGYTF. In DNA form, the CDR3 reads TGTGCCAGCAACCAGTTGACAGGGGGGAACTATGGCTACACCTTC.

The chain joins TRBV28 to TRBJ2-2; a possible D gene is TRBD1 (6 bases). The V end lost 8 bases, the J end lost 4 bases, and 17 bases lay between the germline ends. The CDR3 totals 15 residues. Germline V lookup: CDR1 MDHEN, CDR2 SYDVKM. DNA of the CDR3: TGTGCCAGCGGGACATTCAGGGGTCTCACCGGGGAGCTGTTTTTT. Protein: CASGTFRGLTGELFF.

This clonotype was seen only once. The chain recombines TRBV6-2 or TRBV6-3 with TRBJ2-3; D possibly corresponds to TRBD1 (6 bases). Trimming stripped 6 bases from V and 0 bases from J, with 16 bases between. This CDR3 is built from 16 residues. Germline CDR1 reads MNHEY; CDR2 reads SVGEGT. The DNA of the CDR3 is TGTGCCAGCAGAAAACTCAGGGGACGTAGCACAGATACGCAGTATTTT. Amino acid sequence: CASRKLRGRSTDTQYF.

The chain links TRBV2 to TRBJ1-2; 9 bases align to TRBD1. Per the germline V gene, CDR1 is SNHLY and CDR2 is FYNNEI. Trimming took 2 bases from V and 8 from J; bases not matched to a gene: 6. The CDR3 is 14 amino acids. CDR3 loop: CASSENRGLGGYTF. The CDR3 DNA reads as TGTGCCAGCAGTGAAAACAGGGGGCTGGGAGGCTACACCTTC.

The chain combines TRBV9 with TRBJ2-5; TRBD1 might be the D (6 bases). Deletions cut 4 bases from V and 0 bases from J, with 13 bases between. Germline assignment: CDR1 SGDLS and CDR2 YYNGEE. CDR3 length: 15 amino acids. CDR3 DNA: TGTGCCAGCAGCTCCGACAGACAGGACCAAGAGACCCAGTACTTC. Its translation is CASSSDRQDQETQYF.

CDR3 DNA: TGCGCCAGCAGGTTAGGGGACTTTGGCGAGCAGTACTTC. It translates to CASRLGDFGEQYF. The gene calls are TRBV4-1 and TRBJ2-1; TRBD2 might be the D (6 bases). The J call is in doubt because the DNA end fits TRBJ2-7 better. Germline V gives CDR1 MGHRA, CDR2 YSYEKL. CDR3 length: 13 amino acids.

Details on this clonotype: An end of the junction differs from the germline gene, which may be a read error. V and J are TRBV7-2 and TRBJ1-6; D possibly corresponds to TRBD1 (6 bases). CDR1 and CDR2 from the germline V gene are SGHTA and FQGNSA. The CDR3 covers 14 residues. CDR3 DNA: TGTGCCGGCAGCTTAGGGCAGGGGAATTCACCCCTCCACTTT. Translated: CAGSLGQGNSPLHF.

This clonotype was seen more than once but under ten times. The chain links TRBV5-1 to TRBJ1-1, with TRBD1 identical over 7 bases. This CDR3 contains 14 residues. Germline V gives CDR1 SGHRS, CDR2 YFSETQ. With V trimmed by 5 bases and J by 0 bases, 4 bases remained unmatched. CDR3 protein: CASRATGMNTEAFF. CDR3 sequence (DNA): TGCGCCAGCAGAGCGACAGGGATGAACACTGAAGCTTTCTTT.

The rearrangement links TRBV10-2 to TRBJ1-5; unclear D gene. CDR3 length equals 15 residues. Trimming cost V 2 bases and J 11 bases, with 19 bases left between them. Germline V gene sequence: CDR1 WSHSY, CDR2 SAAADI. The CDR3 bases are TGCGCCAGCAGTGAGCCCTACCTCCCTGCCGAAACCCAGCATTTT. It encodes CASSEPYLPAETQHF.

V and J are TRBV10-2 and TRBJ1-4; possible D gene TRBD1, 5 bases. Germline-derived CDR1 and CDR2 are WSHSY and SAAADI. This CDR3 is 14 amino acids long. The germline V and J ends were trimmed by 5 bases and 4 bases, with 11 bases remaining between them. The CDR3 protein is CASSSTAINEKLFF. The DNA for the CDR3 is TGCGCCAGCAGTTCGACAGCTATTAATGAAAAACTGTTTTTT.

The genes are TRBV4-2 and TRBJ2-7; D perhaps matches TRBD2 (5 bases). V was pared by 1 base and J by 2 bases, with 9 bases between. The CDR3 covers 14 residues. Germline V gene lookup returns CDR1 LGHNA and CDR2 YNFKEQ. CDR3 amino acids: CASSQGGFPYEQYF. The CDR3 coding sequence is TGTGCCAGCAGCCAAGGAGGGTTCCCCTACGAGCAGTACTTC.

This clonotype was detected ten times or more. This rearrangement joins TRBV25-1 to TRBJ2-1, with a weak D call TRBD2 (5 bases). The CDR3 length is 16 residues. V was cut by 3 bases and J by 1 base, with 13 bases left in between. The germline gives CDR1 MGHDK, CDR2 SYGVNS. Here the CDR3 reads CASSDNVGVSYNEQFF. The CDR3 region has the DNA TGTGCCAGCAGTGACAATGTGGGAGTGTCCTACAATGAGCAGTTCTTC.

This chain links TRBV6-6 with TRBJ2-7; D possibly corresponds to TRBD2 (5 bases). CDR1 MNHNY and CDR2 SVGAGI come from the germline V gene (reference sequence). V was trimmed by 6 bases and J by 2 bases, leaving 14 bases between them. The CDR3 length is 14 residues. CDR3 bases: TGTGCCAGCAGCCTGCGGGCGAGAGCCTACGAGCAGTACTTC. This translates into CASSLRARAYEQYF.

This clonotype was detected only a few times. The chain combines TRBV7-6 with TRBJ2-7, with D possibly being TRBD1 (6 bases). The CDR3 has 14 residues. CDR1 is SGHVS and CDR2 is FNYEAQ in the germline V gene. Trimming left V 5 bases short and J 2 bases short, with 13 bases between. CDR3 sequence (DNA): TGTGCCAGCAGCGACCGGACAGCAACCTACGAGCAGTACTTC. Its protein product is CASSDRTATYEQYF. Variable domain in full (rest from reference TRBV7-6 and TRBJ2-7): GAGVSQSPRYKVTKRGQDVALRCDPISGHVSLYWYRQALGQGPEFLTYFNYEAQQDKSGLPNDRFSAERPEGSISTLTIQRTEQRDSAMYRCASSDRTATYEQYFGPGTRLTVT.

This clonotype was counted ten times or more. This sequence joins TRBV10-3 and TRBJ2-7; 7 nucleotides align to TRBD1. Germline CDR1 is ENHRY and CDR2 is SYGVKD. V dropped 5 bases and J dropped 2; count of bases not matched to a gene: 6. CDR3 length: 14 amino acids. CDR3 in amino acids: CAISSPGQTYEQYF. The CDR3 region has the DNA TGTGCCATCAGTTCGCCGGGACAGACCTACGAGCAGTACTTC.

The CDR3 DNA is TGCAGTGCGGGGTCGGGACTGCCGCTCGGTTCACCCCTCCACTTT. Translating gives CSAGSGLPLGSPLHF. The chain recombines TRBV20-1 with TRBJ1-6; D possibly corresponds to TRBD1 (5 bases). This CDR3 is built from 15 residues. Germline assignment: CDR1 DFQATT and CDR2 SNEGSKA (reference sequence). Trimming cost V 6 bases and J 9 bases, with 21 bases left between them.

This clonotype has more than one count but fewer than ten. The genes are TRBV3-1 and TRBJ1-2; possible D gene TRBD1, 6 bases. The CDR3 length is 16 residues. Per the germline V gene, CDR1 is LGHDT and CDR2 is YNNKEL (reference sequence). Trimming stripped 0 bases from V and 4 bases from J, with 15 bases between. CDR3: CASSQEGARGFYGYTF. CDR3 bases: TGTGCCAGCAGCCAAGAAGGGGCCAGGGGATTCTATGGCTACACCTTC. The full variable domain, its missing parts supplied by reference TRBV3-1 and TRBJ1-2, is DTAVSQTPKYLVTQMGNDKSIKCEQNLGHDTMYWYKQDSKKFLKIMFSYNNKELIINETVPNRFSPKSPDKAHLNLHINSLELGDSAVYFCASSQEGARGFYGYTFGSGTRLTVV.